The sequence of this TCR beta chain was determined in a study of blood T cell repertoires in COVID-19. The germline gives CDR1 SGHRS, CDR2 YFSETQ. The CDR3 runs to 15 residues. Unmatched junction bases numbered 11, after V lost 4 bases and J lost 7 bases. TCRdb's table, derived via immunoSEQ multiplex PCR, lists solely in-frame clones and lacks some. Here the sample spans under 75,000 clones, 88% being singletons. Material for sequencing was peripheral blood. The V call is TRBV5-1, the J call TRBJ1-1; 9 bases match TRBD1. This clonotype was sampled from a man between 45 and 60 years old with active COVID-19. CDR3 DNA: TGCGCCAGCAGCGGTACAGGGGGCAAGATCGGTGAAGCTTTCTTT. Its protein product is CASSGTGGKIGEAFF.